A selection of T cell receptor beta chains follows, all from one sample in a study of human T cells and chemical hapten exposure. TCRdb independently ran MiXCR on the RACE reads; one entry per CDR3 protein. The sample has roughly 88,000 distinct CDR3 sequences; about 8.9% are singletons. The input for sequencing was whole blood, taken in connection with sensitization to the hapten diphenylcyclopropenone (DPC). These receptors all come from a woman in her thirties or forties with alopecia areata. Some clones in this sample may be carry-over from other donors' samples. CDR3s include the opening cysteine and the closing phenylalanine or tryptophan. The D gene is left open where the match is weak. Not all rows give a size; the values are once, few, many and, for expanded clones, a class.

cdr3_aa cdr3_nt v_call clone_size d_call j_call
CASSSGTNNEQFF TGTGCCAGCAGCTCTGGGACGAACAATGAGCAGTTCTTC TRBV7-2 many - TRBJ2-1
CAIKAGGLYEQYF TGTGCCATCAAAGCGGGGGGACTCTACGAGCAGTACTTC TRBV10-3 many TRBD2 TRBJ2-7
CASSQDSTGQGLILGYTF TGCGCCAGCAGCCAAGATTCCACGGGACAGGGATTAATCTTGGGCTACACCTTC TRBV4-3 medium-sized TRBD1 TRBJ1-2
CSVAMWSSYNEQFF TGCAGCGTCGCCATGTGGAGCTCCTACAATGAGCAGTTCTTC TRBV29-1 few - TRBJ2-1
CASSFRGSYNEQFF TGTGCCAGCAGTTTTCGGGGGTCCTACAATGAGCAGTTCTTC TRBV28 - - TRBJ2-1
CASSLEAGVSREQYF TGTGCCAGCAGCTTAGAAGCAGGGGTATCTCGCGAGCAGTACTTC TRBV7-9 many - TRBJ2-7
CASSLQESDEQFF TGTGCCAGCAGCTTACAAGAGAGCGATGAGCAGTTCTTC TRBV7-2 - - TRBJ2-1
CASSLGRKYTDTQYF TGTGCCAGCAGCTTAGGGCGGAAGTACACAGATACGCAGTATTTT TRBV11-2 - - TRBJ2-3
CATSRDGVAGRTDTQYF TGTGCCACCAGCAGAGATGGGGTAGCGGGGCGCACAGATACGCAGTATTTT TRBV15 many TRBD2 TRBJ2-3
CASTEGGADYGYTF TGTGCCAGCACAGAGGGAGGGGCGGACTATGGCTACACCTTC TRBV7-2 many - TRBJ1-2
CASSPRDSNYGYTF TGCGCCAGCAGCCCCAGGGACAGTAACTACGGCTACACCTTC TRBV4-1 - TRBD1 TRBJ1-2
CASSRSGQGVYEQYF TGTGCCAGCAGCCGGTCGGGACAGGGAGTCTACGAGCAGTACTTC TRBV14 many TRBD1 TRBJ2-7
CASSPLRDSTVVEAFF TGTGCCAGCAGCCCACTCAGGGATTCCACGGTGGTTGAAGCTTTCTTT TRBV7-9 - - TRBJ1-1
CASSSPRLNTEAFF TGTGCCAGTTCCTCCCCACGGTTGAACACTGAAGCTTTCTTT TRBV19 many - TRBJ1-1
CASSLGIEQYF TGTGCCAGCAGCCTGGGGATCGAGCAGTACTTC TRBV6-6 - - TRBJ2-7
CATANSYNEQFF TGTGCCACCGCAAACTCCTACAATGAGCAGTTCTTC TRBV24-1 - - TRBJ2-1
CASSYNLAGQGVYEQYF TGTGCCAGCAGTTATAATTTAGCAGGACAGGGGGTCTACGAGCAGTACTTC TRBV6-5 few TRBD1 TRBJ2-7
CASSLTRRGSGANVLTF TGTGCCAGCAGCTTAACTCGGAGGGGCTCTGGGGCCAACGTCCTGACTTTC TRBV7-9 many - TRBJ2-6
CASSVASQETQYF TGTGCCAGCAGCGTAGCCAGTCAAGAGACCCAGTACTTC TRBV9 many - TRBJ2-5
CASSLAGGLGNEKLFF TGTGCCAGCAGCTTGGCAGGGGGTCTCGGGAATGAAAAACTGTTTTTT TRBV5-4 many TRBD1 TRBJ1-4
CASSTGPSRAQYF TGTGCCAGCAGCACCGGGCCGAGCCGGGCCCAGTACTTC TRBV7-2 many - TRBJ2-5
CASSQGDNEQFF TGTGCCAGCAGCCAAGGGGACAATGAGCAGTTCTTC TRBV3-1 - - TRBJ2-1
CASSLGGAENTEAFF TGTGCCAGCAGTTTAGGGGGGGCGGAGAACACTGAAGCTTTCTTT TRBV6-5 - - TRBJ1-1
CSASGGGTDTQYF TGCAGTGCTAGCGGGGGCGGCACAGATACGCAGTATTTT TRBV20-1 few - TRBJ2-3
CASSLGITGSGNTIYF TGCGCCAGCAGCTTGGGAATAACAGGGTCTGGAAACACCATATATTTT TRBV5-1 many - TRBJ1-3
CAISDWTGVFYEQYF TGTGCCATCAGTGACTGGACCGGGGTGTTCTACGAGCAGTACTTC TRBV10-3 few - TRBJ2-7
CASSDQGQGLSYGYTF TGTGCCAGCAGTGACCAGGGACAGGGCTTGTCCTATGGCTACACCTTC TRBV25-1 - TRBD1 TRBJ1-2
CASSDLHLGGMDNQPQHF TGTGCCAGCAGTGATCTTCACCTAGGGGGGATGGACAATCAGCCCCAGCATTTT TRBV6-1 many - TRBJ1-5
CSVEISGITRGYTF TGCAGCGTTGAAATTTCGGGGATAACTCGAGGCTACACCTTC TRBV29-1 many - TRBJ1-2
CASSQVRRTGELFF TGCGCCAGCAGCCAAGTTAGGAGGACCGGGGAGCTGTTTTTT TRBV4-1 many - TRBJ2-2
CASSILPGWNEQFF TGTGCCAGTAGTATCCTCCCAGGTTGGAATGAGCAGTTCTTC TRBV19 few - TRBJ2-1
CASSQSIGETEAFF TGTGCCAGCAGCCAATCGATAGGAGAAACTGAAGCTTTCTTT TRBV16 few - TRBJ1-1
CASSPPLAGYYEQYF TGTGCCAGCAGCCCTCCGCTAGCGGGGTACTACGAGCAGTACTTC TRBV9 many TRBD2 TRBJ2-7
CASSLGDGIWQPQHF TGTGCCAGCAGCTTGGGGGACGGGATATGGCAGCCCCAGCATTTT TRBV5-5 many - TRBJ1-5
CVLSSSYNEQFF TGTGTCCTCTCGAGCTCCTACAATGAGCAGTTCTTC TRBV6-1 - - TRBJ2-1
CASSPPGYGYTF TGTGCCAGCAGTCCGCCGGGCTATGGCTACACCTTC TRBV7-9 many - TRBJ1-2
CASSQLVESTDTQYF TGCGCCAGCAGCCAATTAGTGGAAAGCACAGATACGCAGTATTTT TRBV4-1 - - TRBJ2-3
CASSFWARNTGELFF TGTGCCAGCAGTTTCTGGGCTCGGAACACCGGGGAGCTGTTTTTT TRBV28 - - TRBJ2-2
CASSFQQGLVTEAFF TGTGCCAGCAGCTTCCAACAGGGTTTGGTCACTGAAGCTTTCTTT TRBV7-9 many - TRBJ1-1
CASIRSGQGAYEQYF TGTGCCAGCATTCGATCGGGACAGGGGGCCTACGAGCAGTACTTC TRBV6-5 - TRBD1 TRBJ2-7
CASSLGPLGEQFF TGTGCCAGCAGCTTGGGACCCCTTGGAGAGCAGTTCTTC TRBV11-3 - - TRBJ2-1
CASSSAGWDREQFF TGTGCCAGCAGCTCAGCGGGATGGGACAGGGAGCAGTTCTTC TRBV7-2 - - TRBJ2-1
CASSFRLAGGPGTDTQYF TGCGCCAGCAGCTTCCGACTAGCGGGGGGGCCGGGCACAGATACGCAGTATTTT TRBV5-1 many TRBD2 TRBJ2-3
CASSSTLLGYGYTF TGTGCCAGCAGTTCGACCCTACTTGGCTATGGCTACACCTTC TRBV6-5 many - TRBJ1-2
CASSLGQGEGSTEAFF TGCGCCAGCAGCTTGGGACAGGGAGAGGGGAGCACTGAAGCTTTCTTT TRBV5-1 many TRBD1 TRBJ1-1
CASTPAGVNYGYTF TGTGCCAGCACCCCGGCGGGGGTTAACTATGGCTACACCTTC TRBV28 few - TRBJ1-2